This T cell receptor (beta chain) was sequenced in a study of cytomegalovirus exposure and HLA in healthy donors (dated by TCRdb to about 2017). Study-level background: An earlier analysis of several hundred of the donors reported around 280 Gb of sequence data and 117 million unique TCR beta sequences obtained from around 170 million T cells. Among 398 genotyped donors of the cohort, an average of around 240,000 unique TCR beta nucleotide sequences were sequenced per donor, around a sixth of them non-productive. In an earlier analysis of 587 of the donors, high-throughput TCR beta sequencing was used to judge whether each TCR beta V gene segment behaved as functional or pseudogenic. Of the roughly 400 genotyped donors, roughly 85% fell in the genetic ancestry cluster associated with self-reported Caucasian donors. The number of donors typed differed by locus, with roughly 629-640 for A, B, C, DRB1 and DQB1, approximately 500 for DQA1, about 610 for DPA1, and under 490 for DPB1. A later analysis re-analyzed previously published TCR beta repertoires from approximately 670 donors and added high-resolution HLA genotyping to study TCR occurrence patterns. High-throughput TCR immunosequencing, statistical association of individual TCRs with disease status, and machine learning were combined to predict cytomegalovirus infection status. All discovery cohort repertoires had been generated on a single sequencing platform. Donor age, sex, ethnicity and CMV serostatus were compiled together with the repertoire data. Besides the first cohort of around 700 subjects, a separate validation cohort made up of roughly 120 different subjects was used. The aim of the study was to test whether cataloging public T cell receptors could identify signatures of past pathogen exposure. The later analysis used no new phenotypic data to find candidate immune exposures, relying instead on TCR beta sequences and their occurrence across donors. Roughly 5 DR-DQ haplotypes were handled as single units for association and clustering, since linkage in the cohort was strong. The study profiled the T cell repertoires of 550 to 700 subjects by immunosequencing and related them to cytomegalovirus serostatus. A later genetic analysis took genome-wide SNP genotypes for about 60% of the roughly 670 donors and used that subset as a discovery cohort. HLA typing included class I and class II loci at four-digit resolution. An early release that covered fewer than 800 HLA-typed donors contained about 300 gigabases of sequencing data and tens of millions of unique TCR sequences. Summary of the overall study and its limitations: Because counts were too low, some 17 rarely observed V segments, including chromosome 9 orphons, were left out of the earlier analysis of 587 of the donors. A later genetic analysis reported fewer N-insertions in productive TCRs among donors in an Asian-associated ancestry cluster than the roughly 640-donor mean. Some IMGT-functional V segments, including TRBV6-2 and TRBV6-3, could not be told apart with the 87-base-pair reads, so those segments were excluded. In vitro tests confirmed that a few of the cytomegalovirus-associated TCR beta chains recognize cytomegalovirus antigens. In both the original and validation cohorts, the classifier was reported to diagnose cytomegalovirus status with high specificity and sensitivity. Because HLA typing was unavailable for some donors at each locus, only the typed subset was used in association tests. Compared with equally common non-associated chains, HLA-associated TCR beta chains in a later analysis were more clonally expanded and had lower generation probabilities. According to a later analysis, TCR association rates differed among HLA loci, with DRB1 alleles showing the most associated TCRs and HLA-C alleles showing the fewest. The cohort was sequenced for TCR beta chains only, and without alpha or paired-chain data the features that could be detected were limited. Most TCR sequences were observed very rarely across donors, whereas some public TCRs were present in many individuals. In a later analysis, some 18,000 TCR beta sequences were associated with specific HLA alleles at a false discovery rate of 0.05. Immune exposure information for the cohort was limited to CMV serostatus. An earlier analysis of approximately 570 of the donors showed that most TCR beta V segments appeared in productive rearrangements either about 90% or about 30% of the time, which broadly matched IMGT annotations. Correlated functional status among segregating V segments might reflect linkage disequilibrium, but an unknown experimental factor could not be ruled out. In the study, around 150 TCR beta chains were listed as associated with cytomegalovirus. A cluster of highly shared sequence variants was judged likely to be a technical artifact of the sequencing pipeline. A later analysis reported that several top co-occurrence clusters appeared linked to parvovirus B19, influenza, CMV and Epstein-Barr virus. According to a later analysis, most CMV-associated TCR beta chains appeared to be HLA-restricted, and the HLA associations seemed to be driven largely by CMV exposure. Presence/absence analyses assumed roughly uniform sequencing depth across donors, an assumption that may not hold. A further reported finding was that TCR beta sequences accurately predicted the HLA-A and HLA-B alleles for most subjects in the first cohort. A later genetic analysis associated a missense DCLRE1C variant with V-gene and J-gene trimming of TCR beta chains, and an independent cohort replicated the association. The authors suggested that the approach could potentially be generalized to other disease states and immunological phenotypes. When HLA alleles, especially DR and DQ, strongly co-occurred, TCR associations were difficult to assign to individual alleles.

The method was the immunoSEQ multiplex PCR assay. For the multiplex PCR, a mixture combining 60 forward primers for TCR Vbeta segments and 13 reverse primers for TCR Jbeta segments was used. The CDR3 region of rearranged TCR beta genes was amplified from genomic DNA by a multiplex PCR assay. On the Illumina HiSeq System, the amplified TCR beta libraries were sequenced as 87-base-pair reads. Per the authors' processing: A later analysis counted approximately 84 million unique TCR beta chains across the 700 or so repertoires, and some 11 million of these chains were shared by at least two donors. Raw reads were error-corrected and collapsed into unique sequences with a nearest-neighbor algorithm that merged closely related sequences to remove PCR and sequencing errors. To assign V, D and J gene segments, CDR3 sequences were aligned to IMGT reference sequences. For a sequence to be retained, a match of at least six nucleotides to both a V gene segment and a J gene segment was required. A rearrangement was called productive if the CDR3 had no stop codons and remained in frame with V and J, and every other rearrangement was called non-productive. Following IMGT convention, CDR3 was defined as the stretch from the second conserved V-encoded cysteine to the conserved J-encoded phenylalanine. Sequences without an unambiguous match to a single V gene segment were excluded from the earlier analysis of approximately 560 of the donors. An earlier analysis of several hundred of the donors called V segments functional above 56.7% productive rearrangements and segregating when the between-donor standard deviation exceeded 5%. A statistical classification framework was developed to diagnose cytomegalovirus status using the catalog of TCR beta chain sequences. In a later analysis, TCR nucleotide sequences were compared against IMGT/GENE-DB human TR gene sequences so that V and J genes could be assigned. Using the TCRdist pipeline, a later analysis assigned CDR3 sequences along with most-parsimonious VDJ recombination scenarios. In a later analysis, each TCR beta chain was defined by its CDR3 amino acid sequence together with its V-gene family, and reads without a unique V-gene family were excluded. A later analysis removed 450 to 600 highly shared, low-generation-probability nucleotide sequences to deal with suspected cross-contamination and a sequencing artifact. In a later analysis, a clonal expansion index was calculated for each public chain from normalized within-repertoire ranks of inferred template counts. Generation probabilities in a later analysis came from a VDJ recombination model fitted to out-of-frame rearrangements, and those results were checked against IGoR. In a later analysis, TCR-TCR, TCR-HLA and TCR-CMV co-occurrence was scored with hypergeometric tests, and a repertoire-size bias correction was applied to TCR pairs. In a later analysis, false discovery rates were estimated by permuting HLA or CMV assignments 20 times. A later analysis grouped co-occurring TCRs with DBSCAN, adding TCRdist sequence similarity when clustering within HLA-allele-positive subsets. Repertoires with fewer than 30,000 or more than 120,000 public chains, plus five repertoires with anomalous nucleotide sharing, were excluded from co-occurrence clustering. The source is immuneACCESS, and TCRdb retained only in-frame sequences with V and J called. Part of the clones is not carried over; for the studies checked, unresolved V genes explain less than half of this, and the remainder is unexplained. V, J and clone size were drawn from that table, and D and trimming were deduced from the DNA. The sample contains about 130,000 clones, approximately 82% of them found a single time. Of the sample, under 3% is held by the ten largest clones.

Worth noting for this clone: Its cognate antigen has yet to be identified. Qualities for individual bases were not recorded, and no much larger clone is one base off.

The cohort comprised fewer than 700 healthy bone marrow donors. Cohort members were all nominally healthy when sampled, although unrecorded immune exposures were likely present. The donor was CMV seropositive and belonged to the group of more than 250 seropositive cohort members. Every donor gave a peripheral blood sample, and the peripheral blood mononuclear cells from that sample were used for TCR beta sequencing. The Qiagen DNeasy Blood Extraction Kit was used to extract genomic DNA from the blood cell samples. The CDR3 runs 16 residues from the cysteine to the phenylalanine. Just the 48-base CDR3 DNA is kept, in frame starting at base 1. For CDR1 and CDR2, the germline V gene lists MNHNS and SASEGT. Relative to germline, V is missing 2 bases and J is missing 1 base, with 4 bases of the junction outside any gene match.

The origin of this receptor is a woman between 18 and 29 years old in good health and CMV-seropositive. Sequenced: PBMCs. This chain is built from TRBV6-1 and TRBJ2-5, and TRBD2 aligns with 10 junction nucleotides. The CDR3 in this case is CASSEYLAGAQETQYF. The DNA sequence is given as TGTGCCAGCAGTGAATACCTAGCGGGGGCCCAAGAGACCCAGTACTTC.